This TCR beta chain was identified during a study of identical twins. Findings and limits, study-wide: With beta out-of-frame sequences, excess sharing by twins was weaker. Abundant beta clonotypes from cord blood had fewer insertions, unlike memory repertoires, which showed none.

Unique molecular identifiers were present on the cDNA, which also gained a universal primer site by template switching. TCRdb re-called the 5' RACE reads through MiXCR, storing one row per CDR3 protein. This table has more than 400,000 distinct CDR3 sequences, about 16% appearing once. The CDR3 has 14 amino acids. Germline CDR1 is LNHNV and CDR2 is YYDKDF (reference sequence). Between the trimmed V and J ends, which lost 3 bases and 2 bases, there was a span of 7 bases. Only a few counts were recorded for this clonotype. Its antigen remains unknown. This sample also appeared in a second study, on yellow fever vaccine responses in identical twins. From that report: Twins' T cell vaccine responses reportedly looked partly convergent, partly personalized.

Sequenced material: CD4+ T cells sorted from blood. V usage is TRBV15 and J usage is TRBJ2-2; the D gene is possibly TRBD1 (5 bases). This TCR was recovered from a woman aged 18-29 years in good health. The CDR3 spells CATSRTVNTGELFF. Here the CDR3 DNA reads TGTGCCACCAGCAGGACAGTAAACACCGGGGAGCTGTTTTTT.